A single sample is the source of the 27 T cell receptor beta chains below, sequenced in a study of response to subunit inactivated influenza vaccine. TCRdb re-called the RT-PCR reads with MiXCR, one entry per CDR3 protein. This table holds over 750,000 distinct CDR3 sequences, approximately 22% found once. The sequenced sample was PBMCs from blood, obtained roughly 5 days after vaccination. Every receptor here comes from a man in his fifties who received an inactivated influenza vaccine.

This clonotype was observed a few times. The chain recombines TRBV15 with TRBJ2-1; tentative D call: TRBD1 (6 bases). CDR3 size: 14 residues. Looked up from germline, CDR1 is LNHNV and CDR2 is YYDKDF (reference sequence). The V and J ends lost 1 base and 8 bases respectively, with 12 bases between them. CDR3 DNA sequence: TGTGCCACCAGCAGAGGGACAGTTGGGGATGAGCAGTTCTTC. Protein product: CATSRGTVGDEQFF.

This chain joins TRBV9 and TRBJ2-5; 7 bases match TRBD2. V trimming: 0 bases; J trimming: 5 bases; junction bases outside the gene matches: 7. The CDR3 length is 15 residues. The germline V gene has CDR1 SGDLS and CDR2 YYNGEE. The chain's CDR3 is CASSVEAGEEETQYF. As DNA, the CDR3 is TGTGCCAGCAGCGTAGAGGCGGGGGAGGAGGAGACCCAGTACTTC.

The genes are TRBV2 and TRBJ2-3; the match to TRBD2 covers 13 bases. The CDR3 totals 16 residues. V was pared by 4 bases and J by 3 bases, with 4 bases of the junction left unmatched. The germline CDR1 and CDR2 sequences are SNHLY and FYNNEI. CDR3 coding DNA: TGTGCCAGCAGTGGAGAACTAGCGGGGGGGACAGATACGCAGTATTTT. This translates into CASSGELAGGTDTQYF.

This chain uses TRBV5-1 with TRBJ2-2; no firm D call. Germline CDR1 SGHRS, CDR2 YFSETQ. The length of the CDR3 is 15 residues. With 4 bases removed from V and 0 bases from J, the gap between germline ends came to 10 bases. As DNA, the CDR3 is TGCGCCAGCAGCGGTCGGACGTCGAACACCGGGGAGCTGTTTTTT. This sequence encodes CASSGRTSNTGELFF.

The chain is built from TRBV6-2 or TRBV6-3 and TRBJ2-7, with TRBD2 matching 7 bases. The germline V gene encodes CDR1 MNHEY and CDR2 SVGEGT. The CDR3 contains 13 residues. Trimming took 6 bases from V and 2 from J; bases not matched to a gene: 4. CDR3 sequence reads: CASRRTRPYEQYF. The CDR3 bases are TGTGCCAGCAGGAGGACTAGACCCTACGAGCAGTACTTC.

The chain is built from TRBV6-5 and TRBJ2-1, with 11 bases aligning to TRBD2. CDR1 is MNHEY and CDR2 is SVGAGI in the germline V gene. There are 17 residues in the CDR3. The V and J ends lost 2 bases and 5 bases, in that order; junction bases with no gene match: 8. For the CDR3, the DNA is TGTGCCAGCAGTTACCCACTAGCGGGGGTCCAACACAATGAGCAGTTCTTC. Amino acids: CASSYPLAGVQHNEQFF.

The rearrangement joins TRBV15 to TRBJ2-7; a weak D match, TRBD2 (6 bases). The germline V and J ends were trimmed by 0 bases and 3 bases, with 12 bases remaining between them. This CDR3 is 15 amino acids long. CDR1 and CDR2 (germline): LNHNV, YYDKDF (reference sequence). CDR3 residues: CATSRDQHGGYEQYF. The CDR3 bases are TGTGCCACCAGCAGAGATCAGCACGGGGGCTACGAGCAGTACTTC.

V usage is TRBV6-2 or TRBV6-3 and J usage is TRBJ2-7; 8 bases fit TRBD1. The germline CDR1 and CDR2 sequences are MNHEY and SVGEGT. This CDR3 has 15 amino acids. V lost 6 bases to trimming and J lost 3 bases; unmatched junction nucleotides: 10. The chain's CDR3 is CASSSAADRGYEQYF. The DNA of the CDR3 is TGTGCCAGCAGCTCCGCGGCCGACAGGGGCTACGAGCAGTACTTC.

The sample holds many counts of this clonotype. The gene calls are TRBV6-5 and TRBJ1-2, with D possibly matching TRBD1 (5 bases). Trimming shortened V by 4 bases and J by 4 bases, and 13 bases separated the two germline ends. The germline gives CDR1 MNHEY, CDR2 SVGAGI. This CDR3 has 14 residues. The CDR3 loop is CASSSTAASYGYTF. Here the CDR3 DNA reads TGTGCCAGCAGTTCGACAGCCGCTAGCTATGGCTACACCTTC.

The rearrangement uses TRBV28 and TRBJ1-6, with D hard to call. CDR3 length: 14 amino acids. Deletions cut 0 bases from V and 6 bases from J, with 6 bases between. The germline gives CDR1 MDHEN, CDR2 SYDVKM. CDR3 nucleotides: TGTGCCAGCAGTTTATGGCAGGTTAATTCACCCCTCCACTTT. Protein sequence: CASSLWQVNSPLHF. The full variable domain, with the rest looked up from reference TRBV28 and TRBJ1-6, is DVKVTQSSRYLVKRTGEKVFLECVQDMDHENMFWYRQDPGLGLRLIYFSYDVKMKEKGDIPEGYSVSREKKERFSLILESASTNQTSMYLCASSLWQVNSPLHFGNGTRLTVT.

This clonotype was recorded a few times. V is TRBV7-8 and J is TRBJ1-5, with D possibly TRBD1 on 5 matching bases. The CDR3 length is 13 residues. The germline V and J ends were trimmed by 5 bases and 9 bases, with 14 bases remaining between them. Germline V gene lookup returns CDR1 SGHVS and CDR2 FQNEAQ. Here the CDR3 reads CASSIQGVRPQHF. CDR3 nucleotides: TGTGCCAGCAGCATCCAGGGTGTCCGGCCCCAGCATTTT.

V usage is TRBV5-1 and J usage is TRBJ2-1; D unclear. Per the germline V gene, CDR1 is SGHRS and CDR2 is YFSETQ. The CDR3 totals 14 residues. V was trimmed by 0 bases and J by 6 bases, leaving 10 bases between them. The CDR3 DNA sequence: TGCGCCAGCAGCTTGGCCGGTCAACCCAATGAGCAGTTCTTC. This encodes CASSLAGQPNEQFF.

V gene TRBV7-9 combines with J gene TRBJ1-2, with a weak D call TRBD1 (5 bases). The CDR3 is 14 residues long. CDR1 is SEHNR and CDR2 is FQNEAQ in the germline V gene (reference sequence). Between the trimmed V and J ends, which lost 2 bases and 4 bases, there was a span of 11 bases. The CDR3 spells CASSLNPQVYGYTF. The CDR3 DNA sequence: TGTGCCAGCAGCTTAAACCCACAGGTCTATGGCTACACCTTC.

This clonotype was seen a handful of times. The CDR3 loop reads CATRLAGAETQYF. The CDR3 region has the DNA TGTGCCACCCGCCTAGCGGGAGCAGAGACCCAGTACTTC. V is TRBV2 and J is TRBJ2-5, with 10 bases matching TRBD2. The trim removed 10 bases at V and 4 bases at J, leaving 6 bases unmatched. Looked up from germline, CDR1 is SNHLY and CDR2 is FYNNEI. This CDR3 contains 13 residues.

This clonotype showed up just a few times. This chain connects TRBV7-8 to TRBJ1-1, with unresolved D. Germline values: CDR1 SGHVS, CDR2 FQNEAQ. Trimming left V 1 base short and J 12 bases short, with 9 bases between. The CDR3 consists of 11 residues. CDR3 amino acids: CASSLGVKTFF. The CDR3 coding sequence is TGTGCCAGCAGCTTAGGGGTAAAGACTTTCTTT.

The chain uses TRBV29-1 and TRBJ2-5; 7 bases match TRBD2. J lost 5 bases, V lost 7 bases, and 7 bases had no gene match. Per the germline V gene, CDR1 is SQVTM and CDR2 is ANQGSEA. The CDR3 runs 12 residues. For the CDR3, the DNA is TGCAGCGCTGGGACTATTCAGGAGACCCAGTACTTC. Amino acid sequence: CSAGTIQETQYF. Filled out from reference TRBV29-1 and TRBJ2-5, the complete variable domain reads SAVISQKPSRDICQRGTSLTIQCQVDSQVTMMFWYRQQPGQSLTLIATANQGSEATYESGFVIDKFPISRPNLTFSTLTVSNMSPEDSSIYLCSAGTIQETQYFGPGTRLLVL.

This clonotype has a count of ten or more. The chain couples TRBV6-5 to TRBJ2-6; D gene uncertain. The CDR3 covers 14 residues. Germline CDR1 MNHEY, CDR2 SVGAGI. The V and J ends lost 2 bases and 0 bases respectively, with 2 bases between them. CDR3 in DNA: TGTGCCAGCAGTTACAGCTCTGGGGCCAACGTCCTGACTTTC. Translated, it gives CASSYSSGANVLTF.

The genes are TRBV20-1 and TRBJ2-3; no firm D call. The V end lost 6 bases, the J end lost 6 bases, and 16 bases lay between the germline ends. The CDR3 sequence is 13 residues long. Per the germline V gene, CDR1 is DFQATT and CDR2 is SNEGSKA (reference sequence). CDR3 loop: CSAPGPAIDTQYF. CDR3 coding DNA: TGCAGTGCGCCCGGACCAGCGATCGATACGCAGTATTTT.

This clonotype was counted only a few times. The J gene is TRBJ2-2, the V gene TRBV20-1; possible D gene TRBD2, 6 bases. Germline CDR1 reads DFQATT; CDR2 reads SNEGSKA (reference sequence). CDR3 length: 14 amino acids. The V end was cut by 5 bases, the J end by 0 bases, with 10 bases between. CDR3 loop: CSARSGTNTGELFF. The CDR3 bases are TGCAGTGCTCGTAGCGGAACGAACACCGGGGAGCTGTTTTTT.

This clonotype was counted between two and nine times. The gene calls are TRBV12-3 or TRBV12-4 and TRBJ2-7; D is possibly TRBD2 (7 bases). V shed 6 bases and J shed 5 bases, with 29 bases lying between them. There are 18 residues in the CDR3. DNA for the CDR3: TGTGCCAGCAGCCCAGTAAGGGGGAGGGCCGGTCTTCGGGACGAGCAGTACTTC. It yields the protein CASSPVRGRAGLRDEQYF.

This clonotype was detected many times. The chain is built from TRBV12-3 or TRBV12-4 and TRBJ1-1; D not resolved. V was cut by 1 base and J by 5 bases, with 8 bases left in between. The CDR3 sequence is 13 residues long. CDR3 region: CASSLGVDTEAFF. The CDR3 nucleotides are TGTGCCAGCAGTTTAGGAGTAGATACTGAAGCTTTCTTT.

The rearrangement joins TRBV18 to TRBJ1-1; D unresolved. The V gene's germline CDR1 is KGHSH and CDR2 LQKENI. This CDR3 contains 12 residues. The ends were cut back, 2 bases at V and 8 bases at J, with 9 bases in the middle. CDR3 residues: CASSPASNEAFF. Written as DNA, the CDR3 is TGTGCCAGCTCACCAGCGAGCAACGAAGCTTTCTTT.

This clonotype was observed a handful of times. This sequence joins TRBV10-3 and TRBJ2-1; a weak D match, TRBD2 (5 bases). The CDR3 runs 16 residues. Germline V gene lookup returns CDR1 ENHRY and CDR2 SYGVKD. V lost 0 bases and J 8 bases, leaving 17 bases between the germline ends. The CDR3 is CAISESGGYSDHEQFF. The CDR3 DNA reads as TGTGCCATCAGTGAGTCCGGCGGGTATTCGGATCATGAGCAGTTCTTC.

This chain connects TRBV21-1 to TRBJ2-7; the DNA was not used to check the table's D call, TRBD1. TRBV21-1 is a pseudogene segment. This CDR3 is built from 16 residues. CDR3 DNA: TGTGCCAGCAGCAAAGGCCGGGACAGGGGGAGAAACGAGCAGTACTTC. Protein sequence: CASSKGRDRGRNEQYF.

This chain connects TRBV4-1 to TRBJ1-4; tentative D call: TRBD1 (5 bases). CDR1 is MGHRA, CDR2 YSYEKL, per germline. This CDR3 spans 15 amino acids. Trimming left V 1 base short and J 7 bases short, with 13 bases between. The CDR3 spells CASSQVLGGGEKLFF. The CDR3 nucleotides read TGCGCCAGCAGCCAAGTTCTTGGCGGGGGTGAAAAACTGTTTTTT.

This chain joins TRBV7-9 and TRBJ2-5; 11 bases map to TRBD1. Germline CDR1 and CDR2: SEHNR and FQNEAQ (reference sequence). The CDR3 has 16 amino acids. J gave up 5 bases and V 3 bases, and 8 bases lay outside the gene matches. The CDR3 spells CASSFGQGAPGETQYF. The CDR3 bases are TGTGCCAGCAGCTTTGGACAGGGGGCGCCCGGGGAGACCCAGTACTTC.

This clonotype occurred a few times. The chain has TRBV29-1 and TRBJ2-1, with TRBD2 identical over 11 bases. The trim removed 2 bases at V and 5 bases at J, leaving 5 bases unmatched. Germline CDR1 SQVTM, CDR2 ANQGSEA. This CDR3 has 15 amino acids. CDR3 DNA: TGCAGCGTTGAATTTCCTAGCGGGGGGAACAATGAGCAGTTCTTC. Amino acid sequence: CSVEFPSGGNNEQFF.